The present T cell receptor beta chain was sequenced within a study of response to subunit inactivated influenza vaccine. TCRdb reprocessed the RT-PCR reads with MiXCR, giving one entry per CDR3 protein. This table has hundreds of thousands of distinct CDR3 sequences, around 18% appearing once. Findings and limits, study-wide: Authors suggested each seasonal flu vaccination may recruit only limited numbers of new T cells.

V was shortened by 8 bases and J by 4 bases, with 30 bases between the two germline ends. This CDR3 spans 19 amino acids. CDR1 is SGHAT, CDR2 FQDESV, per germline (reference sequence). Notes on this clonotype: Antigen unknown.

This TCR derives from a man aged 50 to 60 who received an inactivated influenza vaccine. The sample consisted of PBMCs from blood, taken 5 days after vaccination. The gene calls are TRBV11-1 and TRBJ2-1; D might be TRBD2 (5 bases). The CDR3 sequence: CASASGPSGLAETYNEQFF. In DNA, the CDR3 is TGTGCCAGCGCATCCGGACCGTCCGGACTCGCCGAAACGTACAATGAGCAGTTCTTC.